One sample yielded the 26 T cell receptor beta chains listed below, sequenced in a study of blood T cell repertoires in COVID-19. Clones were sequenced by immunoSEQ multiplex PCR, and TCRdb holds only the in-frame ones, with some missing. The sample carries around 200,000 clones, over 70% recorded once. Sequenced sample: peripheral blood. These receptors were taken from a man aged 45 to 65 with active or convalescent COVID-19.

The rearrangement joins TRBV20-1 to TRBJ2-5, with D possibly TRBD2 on 6 matching bases. V was clipped by 3 bases and J by 5 bases, with 22 bases between them. The germline V gene encodes CDR1 DFQATT and CDR2 SNEGSKA (reference sequence). CDR3 length equals 16 residues. The CDR3 nucleotides are TGCAGTGCTAGTTTATATCCGCGGGGTCCTGGGGAGACCCAGTACTTC. It yields the protein CSASLYPRGPGETQYF.

The CDR3 loop reads CASSLGQGDGETQYF. CDR3 coding DNA: TGTGCCAGCAGCCTAGGACAGGGCGACGGGGAGACCCAGTACTTC. V gene TRBV11-3 combines with J gene TRBJ2-5; TRBD1 matches 8 bases. Germline loops: CDR1 SGHNT, CDR2 YENEEA. The CDR3 spans 15 residues. The V and J ends lost 5 bases and 5 bases, in that order; junction bases with no gene match: 10.

The rearrangement uses TRBV6-6 and TRBJ1-2; TRBD1 matches at 7 bases. Germline loops: CDR1 MNHNY, CDR2 SVGAGI (reference sequence). Losses at the gene ends were 4 bases for V and 8 bases for J; bases not matched to a gene: 13. This CDR3 comprises 15 residues. CDR3 sequence: CASSSNDREFDGYTF. In nucleotides, the CDR3 is TGTGCCAGCAGTTCGAACGACAGGGAATTCGACGGCTACACCTTC.

This rearrangement joins TRBV11-3 to TRBJ2-3; D remains ambiguous. V dropped 6 bases and J dropped 1 base, with 5 bases sitting between them. Germline CDR1 is SGHNT and CDR2 is YENEEA. The CDR3 is 12 amino acids. The CDR3 DNA is TGTGCCAGCAGTCGGGGCACAGATACGCAGTATTTT. Protein product: CASSRGTDTQYF.

The genes are TRBV27 and TRBJ2-2; TRBD1 aligns across 8 bases. This CDR3 is 15 amino acids long. Germline CDR1 is MNHEY and CDR2 is SMNVEV (reference sequence). Trimming removed 2 bases from V and 4 bases from J; junction bases left unmatched: 3. Here the CDR3 DNA reads TGTGCCAGCAGTTTAGGGACAGGTATCACCGGGGAGCTGTTTTTT. This gives the protein CASSLGTGITGELFF.

There are a few counts of this clone. The chain recombines TRBV28 with TRBJ1-1; weak D call: TRBD1 (5 bases). With 4 bases removed from V and 7 bases from J, the gap between germline ends came to 19 bases. Germline V gives CDR1 MDHEN, CDR2 SYDVKM. The CDR3 consists of 15 residues. CDR3 residues: CASSYSGGWGGEAFF. Written as DNA, the CDR3 is TGTGCCAGCAGTTATAGCGGGGGGTGGGGCGGTGAAGCTTTCTTT.

This sequence joins TRBV5-1 and TRBJ2-1; D perhaps matches TRBD2 (5 bases). Looked up from germline, CDR1 is SGHRS and CDR2 is YFSETQ. The CDR3 consists of 13 residues. The germline V and J ends were trimmed by 2 bases and 4 bases, with 7 bases remaining between them. CDR3 nucleotides: TGCGCCAGCAGCTTAAGCGGATACAATGAGCAGTTCTTC. As protein: CASSLSGYNEQFF.

The rearrangement joins TRBV23-1 to TRBJ2-1, with D unclear. TRBV23-1 has ORF status, its function being uncertain. Deletions cut 11 bases from V and 9 bases from J, with 5 bases between. The CDR3 extends over 8 amino acids. The CDR3: CASSEQFF. For the CDR3, the DNA is TGCGCCTCCAGTGAGCAGTTCTTC.

The V call is TRBV5-1, the J call TRBJ1-4; D may be TRBD1 (6 bases). Trimming removed 0 bases from V and 8 bases from J, with 23 bases in between. The CDR3 contains 18 residues. CDR1 SGHRS and CDR2 YFSETQ come from the germline V gene. The CDR3 loop is CASSLAPGIEGVGEKLFF. CDR3 DNA sequence: TGCGCCAGCAGCTTGGCCCCCGGGATTGAGGGGGTCGGGGAAAAACTGTTTTTT.

The chain couples TRBV7-9 to TRBJ1-2; D is perhaps TRBD1 (6 bases). The CDR3 extends over 15 amino acids. Trimming removed 4 bases at V and 4 bases at J, with 16 bases between. Germline-derived CDR1 and CDR2 are SEHNR and FQNEAQ (reference sequence). The CDR3: CASSSYSGGSYGYTF. The CDR3 DNA reads TGTGCCAGCAGCTCATACTCGGGGGGCAGCTATGGCTACACCTTC.

The chain has TRBV20-1 and TRBJ2-7, with 8 bases lining up with TRBD1. The CDR3 loop spans 15 amino acids. Germline trimming cut 3 bases from V and 5 bases from J; bases unmatched to any gene: 12. In germline, CDR1 is DFQATT, CDR2 SNEGSKA (reference sequence). CDR3 in DNA: TGCAGTGCTAGTCCGTCAGCAGGGGGCCGCCACGAGCAGTACTTC. Protein: CSASPSAGGRHEQYF.

Worth noting for this clone: Germline is not matched at one junction end, which may reflect a read error. The chain carries TRBV7-7 and TRBJ2-3; D remains ambiguous. Germline V lookup: CDR1 SSHAT, CDR2 FNYEAQ (reference sequence). The CDR3 totals 13 residues. This CDR3 is CASSLGVRDTQYF. CDR3 DNA: TGTGCTAGCAGCTTAGGAGTACGGGATACGCAGTATTTT.

The CDR3 loop reads CASSVQGRGHSTDTQYF. In DNA form, the CDR3 reads TGTGCCAGCAGCGTACAGGGCCGGGGACACAGCACAGATACGCAGTATTTT. V gene TRBV9 combines with J gene TRBJ2-3, with D perhaps matching TRBD1 (6 bases). The CDR3 is 17 amino acids. V was trimmed by 1 base and J by 0 bases, leaving 15 bases between them. Germline loops: CDR1 SGDLS, CDR2 YYNGEE.

A single count supports this clone. The chain couples TRBV4-1 to TRBJ1-3; 7 bases match TRBD1. The J segment lost 3 bases and the V segment lost 6 bases, leaving 8 bases of the junction unmatched. The CDR3 contains 15 residues. Germline V CDR1 and CDR2: MGHRA, YSYEKL. In DNA form, the CDR3 reads TGCGCCAGCAGTCTGGACAGGTTTGGTGGAAACACCATATATTTT. Translating it yields CASSLDRFGGNTIYF.

The rearrangement links TRBV9 to TRBJ2-3, with D maybe TRBD1 (5 bases). Germline CDR1 SGDLS, CDR2 YYNGEE. Trimming pared 8 bases from V and 1 base from J, leaving 17 bases between. The CDR3 totals 15 residues. CDR3 residues: CASSPGAGGTDTQYF. Written as DNA, the CDR3 is TGTGCCAGTTCCCCTGGGGCTGGGGGCACAGATACGCAGTATTTT.

Concerning this clone itself: Sequence at one end of the junction differs from germline and may be a read error. The CDR3 coding sequence is TGTGCCAGCAGTGACTCACTCCGAGGGGAGACCCAGTACTTC. It encodes CASSDSLRGETQYF. The chain combines TRBV6-5 with TRBJ2-5; possible D gene TRBD2, 5 bases. This CDR3 has 14 residues. The germline V gene encodes CDR1 MNHEY and CDR2 SVGAGI.

The chain couples TRBV5-1 to TRBJ2-2, with 7 nucleotides matching TRBD2. Germline V lookup: CDR1 SGHRS, CDR2 YFSETQ. This CDR3 is built from 16 residues. The V gene end was trimmed by 4 bases and the J gene end by 3 bases; junction bases not matched to a gene: 9. The CDR3 DNA reads TGCGCCAGCAGCCCCTTTGCGGGAGTCGACACCGGGGAGCTGTTTTTT. Protein sequence: CASSPFAGVDTGELFF.

This chain links TRBV5-4 with TRBJ2-5; D gene ambiguous. CDR1 is SGHNT and CDR2 is YYREEE in the germline V gene (reference sequence). The CDR3 has 13 residues. The V gene lost 0 bases and the J gene lost 2 bases, with 5 bases spanning the gap. The CDR3 DNA follows: TGTGCCAGCAGCTTGGGGCAGCAAGAGACCCAGTACTTC. The encoded protein is CASSLGQQETQYF. The full variable domain, its missing parts supplied by reference TRBV5-4 and TRBJ2-5, is ETGVTQSPTHLIKTRGQQVTLRCSSQSGHNTVSWYQQALGQGPQFIFQYYREEENGRGNFPPRFSGLQFPNYSSELNVNALELDDSALYLCASSLGQQETQYFGPGTRLLVL.

The V gene is TRBV28, the J gene TRBJ1-2; D is undetermined. Trimming left V 4 bases short and J 8 bases short, with 14 bases between. The CDR3 sequence is 13 residues long. Per the germline V gene, CDR1 is MDHEN and CDR2 is SYDVKM. CDR3 residues: CASSSLRALGYTF. The CDR3 nucleotides are TGTGCCAGCAGTTCGCTTCGAGCCCTGGGCTACACCTTC.

CDR3 DNA sequence: TGTGCCAGCAGTTACCCAGAATTACAGGGGAACACTGAAGCTTTCTTT. As protein: CASSYPELQGNTEAFF. V is TRBV6-5 and J is TRBJ1-1; TRBD1 might be the D (6 bases). V lost 2 bases and J 1 base, leaving 14 bases between the germline ends. From germline, CDR1 is MNHEY and CDR2 SVGAGI. This CDR3 has 16 amino acids.

Concerning this clone: One end of the junction fails to match germline, which may point to a read error. V usage is TRBV6-1 and J usage is TRBJ1-2; D gene ambiguous. CDR1 and CDR2 from the germline V gene are MNHNS and SASEGT. The CDR3 consists of 13 residues. The CDR3 DNA follows: TGTGCCAGCAGCGAAGGTGAAGAGTATGGCTACACCTTC. It codes for CASSEGEEYGYTF.

The chain uses TRBV10-3 and TRBJ2-2; TRBD1 matches 10 bases. CDR3 length: 17 amino acids. The germline CDR1 and CDR2 sequences are ENHRY and SYGVKD. The V segment lost 6 bases and the J segment 1 base; nucleotides outside the gene matches: 8. The CDR3 DNA reads TGTGCCATCAGGACGGACAGGGGGGGACAGAACACCGGGGAGCTGTTTTTT. This encodes CAIRTDRGGQNTGELFF.

CDR3 DNA: TGTGCCAGCAGCTTTTCAGGGGGCGATCAGCCCCAGCATTTT. It specifies CASSFSGGDQPQHF. The chain uses TRBV7-2 and TRBJ1-5; 8 nucleotides agree with TRBD1. The V gene's germline CDR1 is SGHTA and CDR2 FQGNSA. V gave up 3 bases and J gave up 5 bases; unmatched junction bases: 3. CDR3 length: 14 amino acids.

The genes are TRBV6-5 and TRBJ1-3, with a possible D match to TRBD1 (5 bases). V lost 5 bases and J lost 4, with 9 bases in between. The length of the CDR3 is 13 residues. Germline assignment: CDR1 MNHEY and CDR2 SVGAGI. CDR3 residues: CASSPQGGNTIYF. CDR3 in DNA: TGTGCCAGCAGTCCCCAGGGCGGAAACACCATATATTTT.

This rearrangement joins TRBV10-1 to TRBJ2-2; 8 nucleotides line up with TRBD1. V dropped 4 bases and J dropped 6; count of bases not matched to a gene: 4. Germline V gives CDR1 WNHNN, CDR2 SYGVQD (reference sequence). This CDR3 comprises 14 residues. The CDR3 reads CASSADREAGELFF. DNA of the CDR3: TGCGCCAGCAGTGCGGACAGGGAGGCCGGGGAGCTGTTTTTT.

The chain combines TRBV5-4 with TRBJ1-3, with unresolved D. Germline values: CDR1 SGHNT, CDR2 YYREEE (reference sequence). This CDR3 has 14 residues. The V gene lost 2 bases and the J gene lost 0 bases, with 6 bases spanning the gap. This CDR3 is CASSLPGSGNTIYF. The DNA of the CDR3 is TGTGCCAGCAGCTTACCGGGCTCTGGAAACACCATATATTTT.